A selection of T cell receptor beta chains follows, all from one sample in a study of blood T cell repertoires in COVID-19. Clones were sequenced by immunoSEQ multiplex PCR, and TCRdb holds only the in-frame ones, with some missing. The table records under 450,000 clones, 89% of them present only once. The sequenced sample was peripheral blood. Receptor source: a woman aged 40 to 50 with COVID-19, enrolled during active disease. The CDR3 runs from the conserved cysteine through the conserved F or W. Fields, in order: D gene, CDR3 length, clone size, J gene, V gene, CDR3 DNA, CDR3 protein. A D gene is named only where the DNA matches it firmly. Where a row states a size, it is once, few, many or the class of an expanded clone; other rows omit it.

D gene: TRBD2; CDR3 length: 16; clone size: -; J gene: TRBJ2-2; V gene: TRBV6-4; CDR3 DNA: TGTGCCAGCAGTGTCCTAGCGGGAGCTAACACCGGGGAGCTGTTTTTT; CDR3 protein: CASSVLAGANTGELFF
D gene: TRBD2; CDR3 length: 15; clone size: -; J gene: TRBJ2-7; V gene: TRBV7-9; CDR3 DNA: TGTGCCAGCAGCGAGGGTGGACTAGCGCACCACGAGCAGTACTTC; CDR3 protein: CASSEGGLAHHEQYF
D gene: TRBD1; CDR3 length: 15; clone size: few; J gene: TRBJ1-1; V gene: TRBV6-5; CDR3 DNA: TGTGCCAGCAGGTTAGAGGGGGCGCGGGACACTGAAGCTTTCTTT; CDR3 protein: CASRLEGARDTEAFF
D gene: -; CDR3 length: 14; clone size: -; J gene: TRBJ1-1; V gene: TRBV5-1; CDR3 DNA: TGCGCCAGCAGCTCCCGGGAGGAGGCCCCTGAAGCTTTCTTT; CDR3 protein: CASSSREEAPEAFF
D gene: -; CDR3 length: 12; clone size: -; J gene: TRBJ1-3; V gene: TRBV2; CDR3 DNA: TGTGCCAGCAGTGAACTTCGAAACACCATATATTTT; CDR3 protein: CASSELRNTIYF
D gene: -; CDR3 length: 16; clone size: -; J gene: TRBJ1-2; V gene: TRBV27; CDR3 DNA: TGTGCCAGCAGACCTCTGGATGGCAGGGGTTTCCATGGCTACACCTTC; CDR3 protein: CASRPLDGRGFHGYTF
D gene: -; CDR3 length: 13; clone size: once; J gene: TRBJ1-1; V gene: TRBV19; CDR3 DNA: TGTGCCAGTAGCCTGAGAGGGGGCACTGAAGCTTTCTTT; CDR3 protein: CASSLRGGTEAFF
D gene: TRBD1; CDR3 length: 14; clone size: -; J gene: TRBJ2-7; V gene: TRBV2; CDR3 DNA: TGTGCCAGCAGTGGACAGGGGAAGGGCTACGAGCAGTACTTC; CDR3 protein: CASSGQGKGYEQYF
D gene: TRBD2; CDR3 length: 13; clone size: -; J gene: TRBJ2-5; V gene: TRBV28; CDR3 DNA: TGTGCCAGCAGACTAGCGGGAGAAGAGACCCAGTACTTC; CDR3 protein: CASRLAGEETQYF
D gene: TRBD1; CDR3 length: 16; clone size: -; J gene: TRBJ2-1; V gene: TRBV24-1; CDR3 DNA: TGTGCCACCAGTGATCCAGGACAGGGGGCCTACAATGAGCAGTTCTTC; CDR3 protein: CATSDPGQGAYNEQFF
D gene: -; CDR3 length: 15; clone size: -; J gene: TRBJ1-2; V gene: TRBV12-5; CDR3 DNA: TGTGCTAGTGGTTTGGCAGGGCGACCTGACTATGGCTACACCTTC; CDR3 protein: CASGLAGRPDYGYTF
D gene: -; CDR3 length: 13; clone size: -; J gene: TRBJ1-6; V gene: TRBV4-2; CDR3 DNA: TGTGCCAGCTCTTCGGTCCAGGGTTCACCCCTCCACTTT; CDR3 protein: CASSSVQGSPLHF
D gene: -; CDR3 length: 14; clone size: -; J gene: TRBJ2-5; V gene: TRBV5-1; CDR3 DNA: TGCGCCAGCAGCGGTGGGAGCTTGCCGGAGACCCAGTACTTC; CDR3 protein: CASSGGSLPETQYF
D gene: TRBD1; CDR3 length: 12; clone size: -; J gene: TRBJ1-1; V gene: TRBV19; CDR3 DNA: TGTGCCAGTAGTATACCACAGGGGAGTTCGGTCTTT; CDR3 protein: CASSIPQGSSVF
D gene: TRBD1; CDR3 length: 14; clone size: -; J gene: TRBJ1-1; V gene: TRBV5-6; CDR3 DNA: TGTGCCAGCAGCTGGGGACAGTTTTCTACTGAAGCTTTCTTT; CDR3 protein: CASSWGQFSTEAFF
D gene: TRBD1; CDR3 length: 14; clone size: -; J gene: TRBJ1-1; V gene: TRBV7-8; CDR3 DNA: TGTGCCAGCAGCCTCGACAGGGTGAACACTGAAGCTTTCTTT; CDR3 protein: CASSLDRVNTEAFF
D gene: TRBD1; CDR3 length: 15; clone size: -; J gene: TRBJ2-5; V gene: TRBV14; CDR3 DNA: TGTGCCAGCAGCCAAGGGGACAGGGAGGGAGAGACCCAGTACTTC; CDR3 protein: CASSQGDREGETQYF
D gene: TRBD1; CDR3 length: 16; clone size: once; J gene: TRBJ2-7; V gene: TRBV18; CDR3 DNA: TGTGCCAGCTCACCCCTAGACAGGGGAGACGGCGGCGAGCAGTACTTC; CDR3 protein: CASSPLDRGDGGEQYF
D gene: TRBD2; CDR3 length: 15; clone size: -; J gene: TRBJ2-3; V gene: TRBV19; CDR3 DNA: TGTGCCAGTAGTGTGGGACTAGCCAACACAGATACGCAGTATTTT; CDR3 protein: CASSVGLANTDTQYF
D gene: -; CDR3 length: 11; clone size: few; J gene: TRBJ2-7; V gene: TRBV12-3/TRBV12-4; CDR3 DNA: TGTGCCAGCAGTATTAGCGGCGAGCAGTACTTC; CDR3 protein: CASSISGEQYF
D gene: -; CDR3 length: 14; clone size: once; J gene: TRBJ1-2; V gene: TRBV5-4; CDR3 DNA: TGTGCCAGCAGTCGGGGGGGCAGGGATGGTGGCTACACCTTC; CDR3 protein: CASSRGGRDGGYTF
D gene: TRBD1; CDR3 length: 12; clone size: -; J gene: TRBJ2-7; V gene: TRBV5-4; CDR3 DNA: TGTGCCACCCAGACAGGGCCAAACGAGCAGTACTTC; CDR3 protein: CATQTGPNEQYF
D gene: -; CDR3 length: 13; clone size: -; J gene: TRBJ1-1; V gene: TRBV6-1; CDR3 DNA: TGTGCCAGCAGTGAATGGGGGGGCACTGAAGCTTTCTTT; CDR3 protein: CASSEWGGTEAFF
D gene: -; CDR3 length: 16; clone size: -; J gene: TRBJ1-3; V gene: TRBV5-6; CDR3 DNA: TGTGCCAGCAGCACCCGGACCGCCGGGGGTGGAAACACCATATATTTT; CDR3 protein: CASSTRTAGGGNTIYF
D gene: TRBD1; CDR3 length: 15; clone size: -; J gene: TRBJ1-2; V gene: TRBV5-1; CDR3 DNA: TGCGCCAGCAGCCTAGGGACAGGCAGTAACTATGGCTACACCTTC; CDR3 protein: CASSLGTGSNYGYTF
D gene: -; CDR3 length: 13; clone size: -; J gene: TRBJ2-5; V gene: TRBV7-7; CDR3 DNA: TGTGCTACTACACCGGGGTTTCAAGAGACCCAGTACTTC; CDR3 protein: CATTPGFQETQYF
D gene: -; CDR3 length: 15; clone size: once; J gene: TRBJ1-6; V gene: TRBV6-5; CDR3 DNA: TGTGCCAGCAGTTACTCGACAAACCATAATTCACCCCTCCACTTT; CDR3 protein: CASSYSTNHNSPLHF
D gene: -; CDR3 length: 17; clone size: -; J gene: TRBJ1-5; V gene: TRBV27; CDR3 DNA: TGTGCCAGCAGTCCATATTTCGACAGAATAGGGAATCAGCCCCAGCATTTT; CDR3 protein: CASSPYFDRIGNQPQHF
D gene: TRBD2; CDR3 length: 16; clone size: -; J gene: TRBJ2-1; V gene: TRBV7-2; CDR3 DNA: TGTGCCAGCAGCATTTCGGGGGGGACAATCTACAATGAGCAGTTCTTC; CDR3 protein: CASSISGGTIYNEQFF
D gene: -; CDR3 length: 14; clone size: -; J gene: TRBJ1-4; V gene: TRBV9; CDR3 DNA: TGTGCCAGCAGCGTAGGGGGCCCTAATGAAAAACTGTTTTTT; CDR3 protein: CASSVGGPNEKLFF
D gene: -; CDR3 length: 18; clone size: -; J gene: TRBJ2-2; V gene: TRBV9; CDR3 DNA: TGTGCCAGCAGCGTAGAAGAAAGGGCAGGCAGGGACACCGGGGAGCTGTTTTTT; CDR3 protein: CASSVEERAGRDTGELFF
D gene: -; CDR3 length: 10; clone size: -; J gene: TRBJ1-1; V gene: TRBV20-1; CDR3 DNA: TGCAGTGCGGCGGGGACTGAAGCTTTCTTT; CDR3 protein: CSAAGTEAFF
D gene: -; CDR3 length: 14; clone size: -; J gene: TRBJ2-7; V gene: TRBV5-1; CDR3 DNA: TGCGCCAGCAGCTTGCTCGCAGGTTTCAACGAGCAGTACTTC; CDR3 protein: CASSLLAGFNEQYF